The rows below give T cell receptor beta chains drawn from one sample of a study of T cell responses to AZD1222 COVID-19 vaccine. The assay was immunoSEQ multiplex PCR, and TCRdb's table has in-frame clones only and misses some. This sample has 100,000 or so clones; about 80% occur once, and the top ten carry less than 6%. The sequences come from peripheral blood, collected on day 0 of AZD1222 vaccination. These receptors originate from an adult in good health. Each CDR3 is given with its conserved first and last residue. The D gene is left open where the match is weak. Only part of the rows carry a size: once, few, many, or a class if the clone is expanded.

V gene	clone size	CDR3 length	D gene	J gene	CDR3 protein	CDR3 DNA
TRBV5-4	once	18	TRBD2	TRBJ2-6	CASSGPLAGGSGANVLTF	TGTGCCAGCAGCGGACCACTAGCGGGAGGATCTGGGGCCAACGTCCTGACTTTC
TRBV6-6	NA	15	TRBD1	TRBJ2-7	CASRPRGTNIYEQYF	TGTGCCAGCAGGCCCAGGGGGACCAACATCTACGAGCAGTACTTC
TRBV10-2	NA	17	NA	TRBJ2-1	CASSDRLGRSSYNEQFF	TGCGCCAGCAGTGACAGACTCGGCAGGAGCTCCTACAATGAGCAGTTCTTC
TRBV7-2	NA	13	TRBD1	TRBJ1-2	CASSLRGRYGYTF	TGTGCCAGCAGCTTAAGGGGGCGCTATGGCTACACCTTC
TRBV10-1	NA	15	TRBD1	TRBJ2-7	CASSDEGTGVYEQYF	TGCGCCAGCAGTGACGAAGGGACAGGGGTGTACGAGCAGTACTTC
TRBV5-1	NA	15	NA	TRBJ2-7	CASSLVEDSSYEQYF	TGCGCCAGCAGCTTGGTAGAGGATAGCTCCTACGAGCAGTACTTC
TRBV6-5	NA	13	NA	TRBJ1-1	CASSTQLNTEAFF	TGTGCCAGCAGTACCCAACTGAACACTGAAGCTTTCTTT
TRBV10-3	NA	17	TRBD1	TRBJ2-4	CAISDSDRGQDKNIQYF	TGTGCCATCAGTGATTCCGACAGGGGGCAGGACAAAAACATTCAGTACTTC
TRBV19	NA	14	TRBD1	TRBJ1-2	CASGGQGSNYGYTF	TGTGCCAGTGGGGGACAGGGATCTAACTATGGCTACACCTTC
TRBV5-4	NA	12	NA	TRBJ1-2	CASSYPEGGYTF	TGTGCCAGCAGCTATCCGGAGGGTGGCTACACCTTC
TRBV2	NA	14	NA	TRBJ2-5	CASSVVQDQETQYF	TGTGCCAGCAGTGTAGTCCAGGACCAAGAGACCCAGTACTTC
TRBV5-1	NA	17	NA	TRBJ2-6	CASSWRQGSSGANVLTF	TGCGCCAGCAGCTGGAGGCAGGGTTCCTCTGGGGCCAACGTCCTGACTTTC
TRBV27	NA	12	NA	TRBJ2-3	CASWRRGATQYF	TGTGCCAGCTGGAGAAGAGGGGCTACGCAGTATTTT
TRBV4-1	NA	14	NA	TRBJ2-2	CASSHRGPSGELFF	TGCGCCAGCAGCCATAGGGGACCTTCCGGGGAGCTGTTTTTT
TRBV7-2	NA	12	NA	TRBJ2-7	CASSLRADEQYF	TGTGCCAGCAGCTTACGGGCGGACGAGCAGTACTTC
TRBV4-3	NA	16	NA	TRBJ1-3	CASSQGSTGIINTIYF	TGCGCCAGCAGCCAAGGATCAACAGGGATCATAAACACCATATATTTT
TRBV9	once	14	NA	TRBJ1-1	CASSVAAGNTEAFF	TGTGCCAGCAGCGTAGCGGCGGGGAACACTGAAGCTTTCTTT
TRBV7-9	NA	17	TRBD2	TRBJ2-5	CASSLRPRLASGETQYF	TGTGCCAGCAGCTTACGGCCCCGACTAGCGTCAGGAGAGACCCAGTACTTC
TRBV27	NA	13	NA	TRBJ1-6	CASSNSFNSPLHF	TGTGCCAGCAGCAACAGTTTTAATTCACCCCTCCACTTT
TRBV6-5	NA	13	TRBD1	TRBJ2-3	CASRQGLTDTQYF	TGTGCCAGCAGACAGGGGTTGACAGATACGCAGTATTTT
TRBV4-3	NA	18	NA	TRBJ2-1	CASSQGGTGLRPYNEQFF	TGCGCCAGCAGCCAAGGGGGAACAGGATTGAGACCGTACAATGAGCAGTTCTTC
TRBV5-1	NA	18	NA	TRBJ2-3	CASSEEGGRGSTSDTQYF	TGCGCCAGCAGCGAAGAGGGTGGTCGGGGTTCCACGTCAGATACGCAGTATTTT
TRBV10-3	NA	14	NA	TRBJ1-5	CAISERDSNQPQHF	TGTGCCATCAGTGAGAGAGACAGTAATCAGCCCCAGCATTTT
TRBV18	few	14	TRBD1	TRBJ1-6	CASSPAAGGSPLHF	TGTGCCAGCTCACCCGCGGCAGGGGGTTCACCCCTCCACTTT
TRBV18	NA	13	NA	TRBJ1-1	CASSPTQNTEAFF	TGTGCCAGCTCACCTACACAGAACACTGAAGCTTTCTTT
TRBV9	few	16	NA	TRBJ1-1	CASSVDGDTLNTEAFF	TGTGCCAGCAGCGTAGACGGGGACACTTTGAACACTGAAGCTTTCTTT
TRBV7-2	NA	14	NA	TRBJ1-1	CASSLYGENTEAFF	TGTGCCAGCAGCTTATACGGGGAGAACACTGAAGCTTTCTTT
TRBV30	NA	14	TRBD2	TRBJ2-1	CAWGGLPVYNEQFF	TGTGCCTGGGGGGGACTACCGGTCTACAATGAGCAGTTCTTC
TRBV5-1	once	14	TRBD1	TRBJ1-1	CASSVTGANTEAFF	TGCGCCAGCAGCGTGACAGGGGCGAACACTGAAGCTTTCTTT
TRBV7-6	NA	15	NA	TRBJ1-2	CASSQTLGGEGGYTF	TGTGCCAGCAGCCAAACCCTCGGGGGCGAGGGTGGCTACACCTTC
TRBV5-4	NA	15	NA	TRBJ1-5	CASSLDRGRPQPQHF	TGTGCCAGCAGCTTGGACCGAGGGCGGCCTCAGCCCCAGCATTTT
TRBV4-1	few	16	NA	TRBJ2-3	CASSHPSRVARDTQYF	TGCGCCAGCAGCCACCCCTCGAGGGTGGCGCGAGATACGCAGTATTTT
TRBV11-3	NA	13	NA	TRBJ2-7	CASSPPGTYEQYF	TGTGCCAGCAGCCCACCGGGAACCTACGAGCAGTACTTC
TRBV5-4	few	14	NA	TRBJ1-5	CASSLGGTDQPQHF	TGTGCCAGCAGCTTGGGCGGGACGGATCAGCCCCAGCATTTT
TRBV2	NA	17	NA	TRBJ1-5	CASSEAAVYMSNQPQHF	TGTGCCAGCAGTGAAGCAGCGGTTTATATGAGCAATCAGCCCCAGCATTTT
TRBV18	NA	15	NA	TRBJ2-7	CASSPLGGTPHEQYF	TGTGCCAGCTCACCATTAGGGGGAACCCCCCACGAGCAGTACTTC
TRBV12-3/TRBV12-4	once	13	NA	TRBJ1-2	CASSPEGGRGYTF	TGTGCCAGCAGCCCAGAAGGCGGACGCGGCTACACCTTC
TRBV19	few	17	TRBD2	TRBJ2-3	CASSIGQSSGGTDTQYF	TGTGCCAGTAGTATAGGGCAGTCTAGCGGGGGCACAGATACGCAGTATTTT
TRBV24-1	NA	20	NA	TRBJ2-3	CATSDLPLRRPRGFTDTQYF	TGTGCCACCAGTGATTTGCCCCTCCGACGACCGAGAGGATTCACAGATACGCAGTATTTT
TRBV2	once	11	NA	TRBJ2-7	CASTESYEQYF	TGTGCCAGCACGGAGAGCTACGAGCAGTACTTC
TRBV14	NA	17	TRBD2	TRBJ2-1	CASSLLGLTSGGNEQFF	TGTGCCAGCAGCCTCTTAGGGTTGACTAGCGGAGGGAATGAGCAGTTCTTC
TRBV6-5	few	14	TRBD1	TRBJ1-1	CASRATGSLTEAFF	TGTGCCAGCAGAGCGACAGGGTCACTTACTGAAGCTTTCTTT
TRBV5-1	NA	16	NA	TRBJ1-3	CASSLNGFSSGNTIYF	TGCGCCAGCAGCTTGAACGGATTCAGCTCTGGAAACACCATATATTTT
TRBV3-1/TRBV3-2	NA	13	NA	TRBJ1-2	CASSQGGVTGYTF	TGTGCCAGCAGCCAAGGAGGGGTGACTGGCTACACCTTC